The 7 T cell receptor beta chains in this list originate from one sample, sequenced in a study of a mutant IDH1 vaccine in newly diagnosed glioma. What these receptors recognize is not known. The time point is: week 35, safety follow-up. Doses of 300 ug of mutant IDH1 20-mer peptide were given with topical imiquimod. Repertoires were generated with immunoSEQ multiplex PCR, while TCRdb's copy carries only in-frame clones and drops some. The data hold about 32,000 clones, with about 82% observed a single time. The input for sequencing was PBMCs, taken from a glioma patient whose treatment included an IDH1 peptide vaccine. The receptors were gathered from a man aged 40-49 years with glioma. Some clones in this sample may be carry-over from other donors' samples.

In this sample, this clone turned up a few times. The rearrangement uses TRBV7-2 and TRBJ2-1; D is perhaps TRBD1 or TRBD2 (6 bases each). The CDR3 length is 15 residues. V was shortened by 6 bases and J by 1 base, with 13 bases between the two germline ends. Germline-derived CDR1 and CDR2 are SGHTA and FQGNSA. CDR3 in DNA: TGTGCCAGCAGACGTAGGGGGGAATCCTACAATGAGCAGTTCTTC. Its translation: CASRRRGESYNEQFF.

CDR3 sequence reads: CASSQSTGYGQPQHF. The CDR3 DNA reads TGCGCCAGCAGCCAGAGTACAGGGTATGGGCAGCCCCAGCATTTT. The genes are TRBV4-1 and TRBJ1-5, with a tentative D call TRBD1 (6 bases). Germline V gene lookup returns CDR1 MGHRA and CDR2 YSYEKL. Deletions cut 3 bases from V and 7 bases from J, with 16 bases between. The CDR3 consists of 15 residues.

This rearrangement joins TRBV4-1 to TRBJ2-2; D gene ambiguous. V was clipped by 0 bases and J by 0 bases, with 8 bases between them. The CDR3 length is 16 residues. Germline CDR1 reads MGHRA; CDR2 reads YSYEKL. Here the CDR3 DNA reads TGCGCCAGCAGCCAAGAAGTGGGAACGAACACCGGGGAGCTGTTTTTT. Protein sequence: CASSQEVGTNTGELFF.

The chain's CDR3 is CASRNDRGTEAFF. The CDR3 DNA sequence: TGTGCCAGCAGAAACGACAGGGGCACTGAAGCTTTCTTT. J is TRBJ1-1 and V is TRBV25-1; TRBD1 matches 8 bases. CDR1 MGHDK and CDR2 SYGVNS come from the germline V gene. This CDR3 comprises 13 residues. The ends lost 6 bases at V and 4 bases at J; junction bases unmatched: 4.

This chain links TRBV4-1 with TRBJ1-1; no definite D call. The V end lost 0 bases, the J end lost 4 bases, and 9 bases lay between the germline ends. Germline CDR1 MGHRA, CDR2 YSYEKL. This CDR3 spans 14 amino acids. In DNA form, the CDR3 reads TGCGCCAGCAGCCAAGAGTGGGTAAGCACTGAAGCTTTCTTT. Its translation is CASSQEWVSTEAFF.

The chain employs TRBV19 and TRBJ2-2; 8 bases are shared with TRBD1. This CDR3 comprises 16 residues. Germline V lookup: CDR1 LNHDA, CDR2 SQIVND (reference sequence). V lost 4 bases and J lost 4; bases outside the gene matches: 8. The CDR3 sequence is CASSNPGGATTGELFF. The CDR3 DNA follows: TGTGCCAGTAGTAATCCAGGGGGCGCGACCACCGGGGAGCTGTTTTTT.

This sequence joins TRBV7-2 and TRBJ1-6; D remains unclear. The CDR3 is 18 amino acids. The V gene's germline CDR1 is SGHTA and CDR2 FQGNSA. V gave up 6 bases and J gave up 0 bases, with 18 bases separating them. The CDR3 region has the DNA TGTGCCAGCAGTAGACGGACGATCAGTTCCTCCTATAATTCACCCCTCCACTTT. It specifies CASSRRTISSSYNSPLHF. Variable domain in full (rest from reference TRBV7-2 and TRBJ1-6): GAGVSQSPSNKVTEKGKDVELRCDPISGHTALYWYRQSLGQGLEFLIYFQGNSAPDKSGLPSDRFSAERTGGSVSTLTIQRTQQEDSAVYLCASSRRTISSSYNSPLHFGNGTRLTVT.